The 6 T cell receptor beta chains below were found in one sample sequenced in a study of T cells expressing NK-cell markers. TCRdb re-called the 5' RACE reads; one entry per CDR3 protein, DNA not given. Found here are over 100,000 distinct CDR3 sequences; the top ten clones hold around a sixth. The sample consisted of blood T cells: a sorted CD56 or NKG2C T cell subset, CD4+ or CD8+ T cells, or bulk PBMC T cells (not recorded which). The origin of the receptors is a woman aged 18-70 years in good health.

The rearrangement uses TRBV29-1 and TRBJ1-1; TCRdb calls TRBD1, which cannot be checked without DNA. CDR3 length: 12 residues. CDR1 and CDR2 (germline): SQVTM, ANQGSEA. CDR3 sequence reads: CSVVDREAEAFF.

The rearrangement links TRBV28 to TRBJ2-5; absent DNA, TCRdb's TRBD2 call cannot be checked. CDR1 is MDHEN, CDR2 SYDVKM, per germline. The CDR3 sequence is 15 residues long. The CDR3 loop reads CASSFSWGGQETQYF.

The CDR3: CATRNRGSNQPQHF. The genes are TRBV24-1 and TRBJ1-5; the D gene TCRdb calls, TRBD1, cannot be checked with no DNA. Looked up from germline, CDR1 is KGHDR and CDR2 is SFDVKD. CDR3 size: 14 residues.

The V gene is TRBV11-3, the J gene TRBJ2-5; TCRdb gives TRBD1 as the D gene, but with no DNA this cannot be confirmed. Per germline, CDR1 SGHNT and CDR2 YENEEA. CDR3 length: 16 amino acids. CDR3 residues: CASSFLRTGEKQTQYF.

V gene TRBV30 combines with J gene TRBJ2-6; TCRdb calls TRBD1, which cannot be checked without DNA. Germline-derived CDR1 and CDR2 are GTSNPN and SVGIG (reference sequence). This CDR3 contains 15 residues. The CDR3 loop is CAWSVGGTGANVLTF.

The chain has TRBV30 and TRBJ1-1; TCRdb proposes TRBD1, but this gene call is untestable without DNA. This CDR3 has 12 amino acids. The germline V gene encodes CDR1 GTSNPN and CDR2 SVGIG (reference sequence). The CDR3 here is CAGELGGPEAFF.